This T cell receptor (beta chain) came from a study of T cells in Graves' hyperthyroidism and ophthalmopathy. RNA transcripts were the template for amplifying TCR beta CDR3 regions. The study used the HTBI primer set for a first-round RT-PCR of the TCR CDR3. TCRdb ran MiXCR on the multiplex PCR reads and lists one entry per CDR3 protein. The profile shows hundreds of thousands of distinct CDR3 sequences, roughly 45% of them singletons. This clonotype was found once. Germline assignment: CDR1 SGHVS and CDR2 FQNEAQ. CDR3 length: 14 residues. Trimming stripped 0 bases from V and 4 bases from J, with 9 bases between.

Source material: peripheral blood or thyroid tissue (not recorded which). This receptor was obtained from an adult man with Graves' disease, either hyperthyroidism or ophthalmopathy (not recorded which). The rearrangement links TRBV7-8 to TRBJ1-1; maybe TRBD1 (5 bases). Written as DNA, the CDR3 is TGTGCCAGCAGCTTAGCCCCCAGGGCCACTGAAGCTTTCTTT. Its translation: CASSLAPRATEAFF.